This T cell receptor beta chain was observed in a study of blood T cell repertoires in COVID-19. Study at large: COVID-19 samples collected from the United States, Italy and Spain covered acute and convalescent phases. PBMCs, B-cell-depleted T cells, or T cells provided the cDNA or gDNA that made up the material.

The CDR3 has 14 residues. Germline V lookup: CDR1 SNHLY, CDR2 FYNNEI. Trimming took 7 bases from V and 5 from J, leaving 16 bases between them. Per the original data handling: Researchers report that nucleated cell counts were estimated from reference gene primer amplification. Here immunoSEQ multiplex PCR was the method, and the copy in TCRdb shows in-frame clones only, minus some. The D gene and trimming were derived from the DNA, and the V and J assignments and clone size from that table. The sample records roughly 250,000 clones, 85% being singletons. This chain links TRBV2 with TRBJ2-3, with D possibly matching TRBD2 (5 bases). The TCR sequence derives from a woman aged 60-75 years with active or convalescent COVID-19. The sequencing sample was made of peripheral blood. CDR3 in amino acids: CASKTEAERDTQYF. CDR3 DNA: TGTGCCAGCAAGACGGAAGCGGAGAGAGATACGCAGTATTTT. The entire variable domain, with the rest obtained from reference TRBV2 and TRBJ2-3, is as follows: EPEVTQTPSHQVTQMGQEVILRCVPISNHLYFYWYRQILGQKVEFLVSFYNNEISEKSEIFDDQFSVERPDGSNFTLKIRSTKLEDSAMYFCASKTEAERDTQYFGPGTRLTVL.